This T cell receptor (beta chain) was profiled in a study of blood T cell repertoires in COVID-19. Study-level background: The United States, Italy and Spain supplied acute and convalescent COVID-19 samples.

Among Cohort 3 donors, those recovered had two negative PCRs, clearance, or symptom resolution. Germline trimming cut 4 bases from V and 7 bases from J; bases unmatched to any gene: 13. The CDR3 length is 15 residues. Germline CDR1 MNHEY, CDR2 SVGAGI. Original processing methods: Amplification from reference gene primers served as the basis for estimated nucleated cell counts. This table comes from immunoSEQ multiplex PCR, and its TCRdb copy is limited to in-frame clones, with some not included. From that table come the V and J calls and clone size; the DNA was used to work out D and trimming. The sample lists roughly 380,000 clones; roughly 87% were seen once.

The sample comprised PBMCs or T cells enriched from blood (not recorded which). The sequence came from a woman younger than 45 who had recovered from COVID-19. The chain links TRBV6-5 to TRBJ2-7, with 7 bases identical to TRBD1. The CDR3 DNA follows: TGTGCCAGCAGTTCCGCAACCAGGGGGTGGAGTGAGCAGTACTTC. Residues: CASSSATRGWSEQYF.